This T cell receptor (beta chain) was recorded in a study of blood T cells in healthy people across ages. The CDR3 has 13 amino acids. V shed 6 bases, J shed 6 bases, and the junction held 5 bases outside the gene matches. From germline, CDR1 is KGHSH and CDR2 LQKENI. This clonotype has just a few counts. Its cognate antigen is unknown. A second PCR, run for 7 to 11 cycles, used a sample-barcoded 5' primer plus a J-beta primer mix. A single record per CDR3 protein comes from TCRdb applying MiXCR to the 5' RACE reads. The data hold 550,000 to 600,000 distinct CDR3 sequences, with 25% to 30% observed a single time. Findings and caveats of the study: Both naive CD4+ cell counts and diversity were greater in long-lived donors than in aged donors.

The sequenced sample consisted of blood. The chain is built from TRBV18 and TRBJ2-7, with 10 bases aligning to TRBD1. This clonotype was obtained from a woman in her seventies in good health. The CDR3 bases are TGTGCCAGCTCGCCTGACAGGGGGCTCGAGCAGTACTTC. This codes for CASSPDRGLEQYF. The full variable domain, with the rest looked up from reference TRBV18 and TRBJ2-7, is NAGVMQNPRHLVRRRGQEARLRCSPMKGHSHVYWYRQLPEEGLKFMVYLQKENIIDESGMPKERFSAEFPKEGPSILRIQQVVRGDSAAYFCASSPDRGLEQYFGPGTRLTVT.